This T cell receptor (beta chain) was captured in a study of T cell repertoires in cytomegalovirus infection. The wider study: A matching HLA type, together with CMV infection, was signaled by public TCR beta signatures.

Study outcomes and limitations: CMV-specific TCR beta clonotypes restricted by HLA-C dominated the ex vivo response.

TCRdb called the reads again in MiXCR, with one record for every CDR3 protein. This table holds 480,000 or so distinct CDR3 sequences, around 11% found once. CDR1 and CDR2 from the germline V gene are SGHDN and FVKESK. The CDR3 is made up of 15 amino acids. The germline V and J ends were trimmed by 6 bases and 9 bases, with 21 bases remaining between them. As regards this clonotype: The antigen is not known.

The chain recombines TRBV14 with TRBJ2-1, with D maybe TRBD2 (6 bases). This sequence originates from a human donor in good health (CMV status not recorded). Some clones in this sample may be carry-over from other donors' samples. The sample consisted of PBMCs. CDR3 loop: CASRLTSSIEVEQFF. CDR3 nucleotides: TGTGCCAGCAGACTTACTAGCAGCATCGAGGTTGAGCAGTTCTTC. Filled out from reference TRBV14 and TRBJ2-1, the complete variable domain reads EAGVTQFPSHSVIEKGQTVTLRCDPISGHDNLYWYRRVMGKEIKFLLHFVKESKQDESGMPNNRFLAERTGGTYSTLKVQPAELEDSGVYFCASRLTSSIEVEQFFGPGTRLTVL.